Given below is one T cell receptor (beta chain) in context. Data came from immunoSEQ multiplex PCR; TCRdb stores just in-frame clones and leaves some out. The sample includes 350,000 or so clones, nearly 90% seen only once; the top ten take about 6.5%. This CDR3 is built from 16 residues. Germline assignment: CDR1 SGHTA and CDR2 FQGNSA. The germline V and J ends were trimmed by 4 bases and 4 bases, with 14 bases remaining between them. The data were taken from a study of blood T cell repertoires in COVID-19. As for the study in general: T cells, B-cell-depleted T cells, or PBMCs provided the cDNA or gDNA that served as material.

The rearrangement uses TRBV7-2 and TRBJ2-6, with a weak D call TRBD1 (7 bases). The sequence derives from a young man with active or convalescent COVID-19. Sequences were obtained from peripheral blood. CDR3 amino acids: CASSSKQGRGANVLTF. The CDR3, as DNA: TGTGCCAGCAGCTCAAAACAGGGGAGGGGGGCCAACGTCCTGACTTTC.